The 3 T cell receptor beta chains given below trace back to one sample, sequenced in a study of molecular identifiers for immune sequencing clone quantification. MiXCR was run by TCRdb on the PCR reads, yielding one entry per CDR3 protein. This table holds around 100,000 distinct CDR3 sequences, under 40% found once. Sequenced: naive CD8+ T cells from blood, with Jurkat cell RNA spiked in. Subset reported: FACS-sorted CD8+CD4-CCR7+CD45RA+ naive T cells. These receptor sequences come from a human donor in good health. Some libraries in this study had Jurkat cell RNA spiked in.

The gene calls are TRBV7-6 and TRBJ2-5; 10 bases align to TRBD1. The CDR3 length is 15 residues. Trimming removed 3 bases from V and 5 bases from J; junction bases left unmatched: 6. The germline V gene encodes CDR1 SGHVS and CDR2 FNYEAQ. DNA for the CDR3: TGTGCCAGCAGCTTCCCCGGGACAGGGGTCGAGACCCAGTACTTC. Residues: CASSFPGTGVETQYF. Filled out from reference TRBV7-6 and TRBJ2-5, the complete variable domain reads GAGVSQSPRYKVTKRGQDVALRCDPISGHVSLYWYRQALGQGPEFLTYFNYEAQQDKSGLPNDRFSAERPEGSISTLTIQRTEQRDSAMYRCASSFPGTGVETQYFGPGTRLLVL.

This clonotype was counted a few times. The chain couples TRBV13 to TRBJ2-7; D is perhaps TRBD2 (5 bases). This CDR3 is built from 14 residues. Trimming pared 1 base from V and 3 bases from J, leaving 10 bases between. Germline V gene sequence: CDR1 PRHDT, CDR2 FYEKMQ (reference sequence). The CDR3 reads CASSLDLAGYEQYF. The CDR3 DNA reads as TGTGCCAGCAGCTTAGACCTAGCTGGCTACGAGCAGTACTTC.

V is TRBV25-1 and J is TRBJ2-5; TRBD1 matches at 8 bases. J lost 0 bases, V lost 10 bases, and 7 bases had no gene match. This CDR3 is built from 14 residues. Germline V gives CDR1 MGHDK, CDR2 SYGVNS. The CDR3 loop is CATTGGTYQETQYF. CDR3 nucleotide sequence: TGTGCCACCACAGGGGGTACATACCAAGAGACCCAGTACTTC.